These 14 T cell receptor beta chains originate from one sample sequenced in a study of blood T cell repertoires in COVID-19. Sequencing used immunoSEQ multiplex PCR; TCRdb keeps in-frame clones, though not all of them. This table holds about 80,000 clones, around 88% found once. The sample consisted of peripheral blood. The receptors shown here come from a woman aged 80 or older with acute or convalescent COVID-19.

This clone was counted only a few times. The chain links TRBV19 to TRBJ1-2; 8 bases agree with TRBD1. V lost 5 bases and J lost 4; bases outside the gene matches: 27. CDR1 is LNHDA and CDR2 is SQIVND in the germline V gene (reference sequence). The CDR3 has 21 residues. The CDR3 spells CASSAPGTGFPGSAFAYGYTF. The CDR3 coding sequence is TGTGCCAGTAGTGCCCCCGGGACAGGTTTTCCCGGTTCCGCGTTTGCCTATGGCTACACCTTC.

This chain joins TRBV5-1 and TRBJ2-7, with D hard to call. V was trimmed by 5 bases and J by 5 bases, leaving 14 bases between them. The CDR3 is 13 residues long. The V gene's germline CDR1 is SGHRS and CDR2 YFSETQ. The CDR3 reads CASSSLSSHEQYF. CDR3 nucleotide sequence: TGCGCCAGCAGTTCTCTCTCTTCTCACGAGCAGTACTTC.

This clone has only one observation. V usage is TRBV5-1 and J usage is TRBJ2-7, with D possibly TRBD1 on 6 matching bases. The CDR3 has 14 amino acids. Trimming pared 0 bases from V and 4 bases from J, leaving 11 bases between. The germline V gene encodes CDR1 SGHRS and CDR2 YFSETQ. CDR3 in amino acids: CASSLVLGAYEQYF. The CDR3 nucleotides read TGCGCCAGCAGCTTGGTTTTGGGGGCTTACGAGCAGTACTTC.

This clone appeared a few times. V is TRBV2 and J is TRBJ2-3; 13 nucleotides line up with TRBD2. Trimming at V came to 6 bases and at J to 3 bases, leaving 6 bases not matched to a gene. This CDR3 comprises 16 residues. The germline gives CDR1 SNHLY, CDR2 FYNNEI. In DNA, the CDR3 is TGTGCCAGCAGCCAGGGACTAGCGGGGCCTACAGATACGCAGTATTTT. Its protein product is CASSQGLAGPTDTQYF. Full variable domain (missing parts from reference TRBV2 and TRBJ2-3): EPEVTQTPSHQVTQMGQEVILRCVPISNHLYFYWYRQILGQKVEFLVSFYNNEISEKSEIFDDQFSVERPDGSNFTLKIRSTKLEDSAMYFCASSQGLAGPTDTQYFGPGTRLTVL.

The chain combines TRBV18 with TRBJ1-1; 10 nucleotides match TRBD1. The ends lost 3 bases at V and 3 bases at J; junction bases unmatched: 10. Germline V CDR1 and CDR2: KGHSH, LQKENI. The CDR3 sequence is 17 residues long. The CDR3 DNA is TGTGCCAGCTCACCTATACGGACAGGGGGACCCCACACTGAAGCTTTCTTT. It is translated as CASSPIRTGGPHTEAFF.

This clone was seen once. The chain has TRBV14 and TRBJ2-3; D uncertain. Looked up from germline, CDR1 is SGHDN and CDR2 is FVKESK. V was clipped by 0 bases and J by 1 base, with 11 bases between them. The CDR3 is made up of 16 amino acids. The CDR3: CASSQDFIAGTDTQYF. The CDR3, as DNA: TGTGCCAGCAGCCAAGATTTTATAGCTGGCACAGATACGCAGTATTTT.

The V call is TRBV30, the J call TRBJ1-1; a possible D gene is TRBD1 (5 bases). Deletions cut 0 bases from V and 1 base from J, with 15 bases between. This CDR3 region has 16 residues. Germline V CDR1 and CDR2: GTSNPN, SVGIG (reference sequence). In DNA, the CDR3 is TGTGCCTGGAGTGTCGGGGGTCGGAAAGGGAACACTGAAGCTTTCTTT. Translation: CAWSVGGRKGNTEAFF.

This sequence joins TRBV4-3 and TRBJ2-3; the D gene is possibly TRBD2 (7 bases). Germline loops: CDR1 LGHNA, CDR2 YSLEER. V lost 1 base to trimming and J lost 8 bases, with 19 bases between them. The CDR3 is 16 amino acids. CDR3 region: CASSQVTAGALGTQYF. CDR3 nucleotides: TGCGCCAGCAGCCAAGTAACCGCGGGGGCCTTAGGTACGCAGTATTTT.

The chain combines TRBV29-1 with TRBJ1-1; D is uncertain. The CDR3 consists of 13 residues. CDR1 and CDR2 from the germline V gene are SQVTM and ANQGSEA. Trimming shortened V by 5 bases and J by 2 bases, and 12 bases separated the two germline ends. CDR3 nucleotide sequence: TGCAGCGTTCAAGGAGGGCACAACACTGAAGCTTTCTTT. This codes for CSVQGGHNTEAFF.

The chain couples TRBV19 to TRBJ1-5; the match to TRBD1 covers 7 bases. Germline V lookup: CDR1 LNHDA, CDR2 SQIVND (reference sequence). CDR3 size: 15 residues. V shed 3 bases and J 2 bases; nucleotides not matched to a gene: 4. The CDR3 protein is CASSIVTGRNQPQHF. The CDR3, as DNA: TGTGCCAGTAGTATTGTGACAGGGCGCAATCAGCCCCAGCATTTT.

Written as DNA, the CDR3 is TGTGCCAGCACCTTGACAGGAGTCTATGGCTACACCTTC. Translated: CASTLTGVYGYTF. The chain uses TRBV2 and TRBJ1-2, with D possibly TRBD1 on 6 matching bases. Trimming left V 7 bases short and J 4 bases short, with 13 bases between. Germline assignment: CDR1 SNHLY and CDR2 FYNNEI. This CDR3 has 13 amino acids.

The chain employs TRBV10-3 and TRBJ2-1; TRBD2 is a possible D gene (5 bases). V was clipped by 7 bases and J by 4 bases, with 11 bases between them. CDR1 is ENHRY and CDR2 is SYGVKD in the germline V gene. The CDR3 loop spans 13 amino acids. CDR3 bases: TGTGCCATCAAGGACGGACTTTACAATGAGCAGTTCTTC. Its protein is CAIKDGLYNEQFF.

The rearrangement uses TRBV24-1 and TRBJ2-7; 9 bases line up with TRBD1. The germline V gene encodes CDR1 KGHDR and CDR2 SFDVKD. This CDR3 is built from 14 residues. The V gene end was trimmed by 3 bases and the J gene end by 5 bases; junction bases not matched to a gene: 4. In DNA form, the CDR3 reads TGTGCCACCAGTGATGGGACAGGGAGGGACGAGCAGTACTTC. It specifies CATSDGTGRDEQYF.

The CDR3 protein is CASRARGPGYEQYF. CDR3 nucleotide sequence: TGTGCCAGCAGGGCACGAGGGCCGGGATACGAGCAGTACTTC. The chain has TRBV2 and TRBJ2-7; D possibly corresponds to TRBD2 (5 bases). V was shortened by 6 bases and J by 4 bases, with 16 bases between the two germline ends. This CDR3 contains 14 residues. Germline CDR1 reads SNHLY; CDR2 reads FYNNEI.